Here is one TCR beta chain with its context. Antigen specificity is unknown. With 60 Vbeta and 13 Jbeta primers, the PCR was carried out. Sequencing used immunoSEQ multiplex PCR; TCRdb keeps in-frame clones, though not all of them. The sample shows 90,000 to 100,000 clones, under 75% of them seen only once. This CDR3 has 14 amino acids. Germline V gene data show CDR1 as MRHNA and CDR2 as SNTAGT. The J segment lost 4 bases and the V segment lost 6 bases, leaving 6 bases of the junction unmatched. This sample is part of a study of cytomegalovirus exposure and HLA in healthy donors. Study context: An earlier analysis found some 120 million unique TCR beta sequences from around 180 million T cells.

Findings and limits, study-wide: The authors judged a highly shared variant cluster likely a sequencing artifact. Later analysis demonstrated an association between a missense DCLRE1C variant and TCR beta V- and J-gene trimming.

The chain uses TRBV6-4 and TRBJ1-2; 9 positions match TRBD1. The source material was PBMCs. The clonotype comes from a man aged 50-60 years in good health and CMV-seronegative. The CDR3 DNA is TGTGCCAGCAGGCCGGGACAGGGTCCCTATGGCTACACCTTC. Translated, it gives CASRPGQGPYGYTF.